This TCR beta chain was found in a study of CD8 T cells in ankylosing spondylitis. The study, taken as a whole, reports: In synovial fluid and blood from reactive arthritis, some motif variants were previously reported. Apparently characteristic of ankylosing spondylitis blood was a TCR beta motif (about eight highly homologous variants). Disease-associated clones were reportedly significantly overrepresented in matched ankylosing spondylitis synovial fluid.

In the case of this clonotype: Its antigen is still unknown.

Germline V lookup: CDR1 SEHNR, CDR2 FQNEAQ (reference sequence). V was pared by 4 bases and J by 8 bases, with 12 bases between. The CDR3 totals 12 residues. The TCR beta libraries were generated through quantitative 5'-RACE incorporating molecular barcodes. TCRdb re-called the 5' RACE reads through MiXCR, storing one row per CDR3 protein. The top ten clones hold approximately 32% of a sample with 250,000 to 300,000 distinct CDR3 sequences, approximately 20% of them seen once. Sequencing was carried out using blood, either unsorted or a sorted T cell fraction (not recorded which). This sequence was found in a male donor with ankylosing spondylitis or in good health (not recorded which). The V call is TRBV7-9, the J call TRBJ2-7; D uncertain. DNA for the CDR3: TGTGCCAGCAGCTCCCCAGATATCAAGCAGTACTTC. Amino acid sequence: CASSSPDIKQYF.